A selection of T cell receptor beta chains follows, all from one sample in a study of blood T cells in healthy people across ages. MiXCR, applied by TCRdb to the 5' RACE reads, yields one record per CDR3 protein. This table has about 800,000 distinct CDR3 sequences, about 62% appearing once. The source material was blood. These receptors came from a young man in good health. Both conserved end residues are part of each CDR3. A D gene is named only where the DNA matches it firmly. For some rows the clone size is stated as once, few or many, or as a class when expanded; others skip it.

TRBJ2-1	.	.	TRBV11-1	CASSLGGSRHSSYNEQFF	TGTGCCAGCAGCTTAGGAGGCTCGCGGCATTCCTCCTACAATGAGCAGTTCTTC
TRBJ2-7	few	TRBD1	TRBV29-1	CSARGFTGGIDEQYF	TGCAGCGCCAGAGGGTTTACAGGGGGGATCGACGAGCAGTACTTC
TRBJ2-7	.	TRBD2	TRBV29-1	CSVEEPTSGYEQYF	TGCAGCGTTGAAGAGCCTACTAGCGGCTACGAGCAGTACTTC
TRBJ2-7	.	.	TRBV20-1	CSARRQGRHEQYF	TGCAGTGCTAGGCGCCAGGGTCGCCACGAGCAGTACTTC
TRBJ2-7	.	.	TRBV7-2	CASSLTGSNSEQYF	TGTGCCAGCAGCCTCACGGGGTCAAACTCCGAGCAGTACTTC
TRBJ2-4	few	.	TRBV5-6	CASSLAWRGKNIQYF	TGTGCCAGCAGCTTGGCCTGGCGGGGCAAAAACATTCAGTACTTC
TRBJ2-5	.	.	TRBV7-2	CASSQPRAVGKETQYF	TGTGCCAGCAGCCAACCCAGGGCTGTGGGAAAAGAGACCCAGTACTTC
TRBJ1-1	.	TRBD1	TRBV5-1	CASSQGQGPGEAFF	TGCGCCAGCAGCCAGGGACAGGGTCCGGGTGAAGCTTTCTTT
TRBJ1-5	.	.	TRBV12-3/TRBV12-4	CASSLVLDGSNQPQHF	TGTGCCAGCAGTTTAGTTTTGGACGGGAGCAATCAGCCCCAGCATTTT
TRBJ1-1	few	TRBD1	TRBV5-5	CASSSRDRGGDTEAFF	TGTGCCAGCAGCTCACGGGACAGGGGAGGAGACACTGAAGCTTTCTTT
TRBJ2-4	many	TRBD2	TRBV29-1	CSAVGTSGRLAKNIQYF	TGCAGCGCCGTTGGGACTAGCGGACGTCTAGCCAAAAACATTCAGTACTTC
TRBJ1-5	once	.	TRBV6-2/TRBV6-3	CASRAQNRPQHF	TGTGCCAGCAGGGCCCAAAACAGGCCCCAGCATTTT
TRBJ2-7	.	.	TRBV20-1	CSAWILERSSYEQYF	TGCAGTGCGTGGATCCTAGAGAGGAGCTCCTACGAGCAGTACTTC
TRBJ2-1	few	TRBD2	TRBV10-3	CAISRNTGLADNEQFF	TGTGCCATCAGTCGAAATACGGGACTAGCGGACAATGAGCAGTTCTTC
TRBJ2-5	.	.	TRBV29-1	CSVGRKLQETQYF	TGCAGCGTTGGCAGGAAGCTCCAAGAGACCCAGTACTTC